This T cell receptor (beta chain) was sequenced for a study of shared clonotypes between healthy human individuals. It was CD45RO-negative cells, positively selected for CCR7, that made up naive CD8 cells, with terminally differentiated effector memory CD45RA+ cells excluded. CDR3 size: 15 residues. The germline CDR1 and CDR2 sequences are SGHNT and YYREEE (reference sequence). The V end lost 3 bases, the J end lost 0 bases, and 7 bases lay between the germline ends. Assay: immunoSEQ multiplex PCR; the TCRdb copy retains only in-frame clones and omits some. The profile shows about 1.9 million clones, around 95% of them singletons.

What was sequenced was naive CD8+ T cells from PBMCs. The chain couples TRBV5-4 to TRBJ2-6; D is unclear. The sequence was collected from a man between 18 and 35 years old in good health. Some clones in this sample may be carry-over from other donors' samples. CDR3: CASSYGNSGANVLTF. The CDR3 nucleotides read TGTGCCAGCAGCTACGGAAACTCTGGGGCCAACGTCCTGACTTTC. Complete variable domain (other parts from reference TRBV5-4 and TRBJ2-6): ETGVTQSPTHLIKTRGQQVTLRCSSQSGHNTVSWYQQALGQGPQFIFQYYREEENGRGNFPPRFSGLQFPNYSSELNVNALELDDSALYLCASSYGNSGANVLTFGAGSRLTVL.